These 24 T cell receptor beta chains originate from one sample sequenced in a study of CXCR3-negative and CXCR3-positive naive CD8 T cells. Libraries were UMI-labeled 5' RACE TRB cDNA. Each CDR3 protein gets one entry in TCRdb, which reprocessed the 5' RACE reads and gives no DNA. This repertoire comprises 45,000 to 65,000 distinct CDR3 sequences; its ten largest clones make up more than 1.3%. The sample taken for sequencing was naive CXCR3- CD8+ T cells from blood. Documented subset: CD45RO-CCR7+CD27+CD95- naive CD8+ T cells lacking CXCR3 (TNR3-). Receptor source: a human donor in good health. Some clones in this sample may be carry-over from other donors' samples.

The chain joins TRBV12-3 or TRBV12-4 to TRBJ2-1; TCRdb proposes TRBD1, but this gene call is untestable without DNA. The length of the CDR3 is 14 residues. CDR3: CASRTTGELNEQFF.

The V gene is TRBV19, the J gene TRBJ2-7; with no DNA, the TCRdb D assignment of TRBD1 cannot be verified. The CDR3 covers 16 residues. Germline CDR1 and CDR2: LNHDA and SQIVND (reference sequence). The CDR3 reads CASSSLDRGLLDEQYF.

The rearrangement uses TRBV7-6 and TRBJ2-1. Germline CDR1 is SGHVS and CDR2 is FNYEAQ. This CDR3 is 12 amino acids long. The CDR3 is CASSSGTNEQFF.

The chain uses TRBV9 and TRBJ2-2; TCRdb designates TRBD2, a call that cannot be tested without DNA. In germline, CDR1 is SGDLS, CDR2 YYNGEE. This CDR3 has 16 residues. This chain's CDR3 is CASSPVGTYNTGELFF.

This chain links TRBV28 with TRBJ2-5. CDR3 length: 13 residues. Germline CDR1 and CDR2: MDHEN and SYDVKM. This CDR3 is CASSLNVQETQYF. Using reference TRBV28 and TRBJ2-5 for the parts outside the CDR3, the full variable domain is DVKVTQSSRYLVKRTGEKVFLECVQDMDHENMFWYRQDPGLGLRLIYFSYDVKMKEKGDIPEGYSVSREKKERFSLILESASTNQTSMYLCASSLNVQETQYFGPGTRLLVL.

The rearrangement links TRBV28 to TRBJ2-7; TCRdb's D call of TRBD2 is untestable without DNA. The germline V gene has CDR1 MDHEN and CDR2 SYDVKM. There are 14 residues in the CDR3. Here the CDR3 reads CASSLEREGYEQYF.

CDR3 residues: CASSSDGSYEQYF. The chain couples TRBV28 to TRBJ2-7. The germline CDR1 and CDR2 sequences are MDHEN and SYDVKM. There are 13 residues in the CDR3.

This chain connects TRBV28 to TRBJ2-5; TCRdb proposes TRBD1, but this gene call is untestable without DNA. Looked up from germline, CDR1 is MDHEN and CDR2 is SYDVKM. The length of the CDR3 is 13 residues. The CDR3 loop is CASTVEGRETQYF.

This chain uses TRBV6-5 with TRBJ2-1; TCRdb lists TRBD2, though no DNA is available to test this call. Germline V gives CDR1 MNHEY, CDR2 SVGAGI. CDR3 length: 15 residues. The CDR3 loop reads CASSRTSGPHNEQFF.

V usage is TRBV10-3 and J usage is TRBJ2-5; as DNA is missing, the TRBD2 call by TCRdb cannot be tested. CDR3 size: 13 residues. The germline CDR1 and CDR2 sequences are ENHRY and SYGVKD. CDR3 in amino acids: CAISEDAGETQYF.

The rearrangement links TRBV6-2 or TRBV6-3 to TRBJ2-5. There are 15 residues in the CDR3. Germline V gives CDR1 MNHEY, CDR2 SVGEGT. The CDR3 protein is CASSYSMGRQETQYF.

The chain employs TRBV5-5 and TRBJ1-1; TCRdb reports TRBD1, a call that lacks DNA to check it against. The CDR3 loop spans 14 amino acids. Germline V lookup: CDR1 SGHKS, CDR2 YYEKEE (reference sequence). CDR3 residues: CASSSGELDTEAFF.

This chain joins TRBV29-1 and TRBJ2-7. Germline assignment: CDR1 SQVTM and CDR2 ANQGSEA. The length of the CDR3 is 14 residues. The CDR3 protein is CSVVGRGGSYEQYF.

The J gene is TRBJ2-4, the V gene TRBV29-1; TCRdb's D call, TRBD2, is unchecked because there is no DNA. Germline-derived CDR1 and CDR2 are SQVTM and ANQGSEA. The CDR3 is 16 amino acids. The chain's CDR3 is CSVPDLLAQIKNIQYF.

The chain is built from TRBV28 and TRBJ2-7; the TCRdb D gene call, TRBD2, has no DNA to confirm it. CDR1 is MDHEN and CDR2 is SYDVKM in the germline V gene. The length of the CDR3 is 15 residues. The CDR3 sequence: CASSFSPSHSYEQYF.

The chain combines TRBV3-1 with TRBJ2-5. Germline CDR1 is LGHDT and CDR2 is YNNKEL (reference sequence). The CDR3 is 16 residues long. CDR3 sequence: CASSQDLIRVQETQYF.

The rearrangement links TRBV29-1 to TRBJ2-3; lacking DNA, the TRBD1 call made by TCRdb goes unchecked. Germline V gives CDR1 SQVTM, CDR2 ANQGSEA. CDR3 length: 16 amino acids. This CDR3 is CSVEGQAGGAIDTQYF.

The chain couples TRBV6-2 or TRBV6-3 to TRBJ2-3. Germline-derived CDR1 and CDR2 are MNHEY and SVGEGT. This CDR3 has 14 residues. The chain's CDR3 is CASSYSTSTDTQYF.

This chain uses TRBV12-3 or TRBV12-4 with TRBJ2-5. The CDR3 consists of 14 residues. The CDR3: CASSLEGSEETQYF.

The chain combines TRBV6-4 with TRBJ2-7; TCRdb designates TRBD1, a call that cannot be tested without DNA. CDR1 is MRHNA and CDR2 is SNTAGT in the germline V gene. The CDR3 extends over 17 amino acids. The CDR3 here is CASSDFLLGQDTYEQYF.

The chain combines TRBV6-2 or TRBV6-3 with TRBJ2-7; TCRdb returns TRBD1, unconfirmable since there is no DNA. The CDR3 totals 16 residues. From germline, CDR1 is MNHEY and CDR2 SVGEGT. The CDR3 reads CASSYVVGDRAYEQYF.

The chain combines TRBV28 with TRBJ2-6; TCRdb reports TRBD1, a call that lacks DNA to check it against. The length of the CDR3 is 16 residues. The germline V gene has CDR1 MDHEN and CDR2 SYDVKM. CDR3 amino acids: CASSLGRISGANVLTF.

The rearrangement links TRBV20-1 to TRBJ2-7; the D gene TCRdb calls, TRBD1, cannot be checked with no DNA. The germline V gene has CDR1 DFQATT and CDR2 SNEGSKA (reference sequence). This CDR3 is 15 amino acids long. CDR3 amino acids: CSANEGRGFYYEQYF.

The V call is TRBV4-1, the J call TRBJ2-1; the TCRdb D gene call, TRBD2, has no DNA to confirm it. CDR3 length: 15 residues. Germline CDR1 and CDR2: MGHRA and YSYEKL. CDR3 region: CASSPWANSYNEQFF.